The clone carrying this T cell receptor beta chain was seen a few times. These data belong to a study of cytomegalovirus exposure and HLA in healthy donors. PCR primers comprised 60 Vbeta and 13 Jbeta primers. Generated by immunoSEQ multiplex PCR, the TCRdb table keeps only in-frame clones and is missing some. This sample has over 100,000 clones; approximately 87% occur once, and the top ten carry 1.5%. The CDR3 runs to 15 residues. CDR1 and CDR2 from the germline V gene are ENHRY and SYGVKD. V shed 4 bases and J 6 bases; nucleotides not matched to a gene: 8. J is TRBJ1-2 and V is TRBV10-3; 10 bases map to TRBD1. This receptor was obtained from a man aged 35 to 55 in good health and CMV-seronegative. Sequencing used PBMCs. DNA for the CDR3: TGTGCCATCAGTGCTGGGGACAGGGGAATGGATGGCTACACCTTC. Encoded protein: CAISAGDRGMDGYTF.